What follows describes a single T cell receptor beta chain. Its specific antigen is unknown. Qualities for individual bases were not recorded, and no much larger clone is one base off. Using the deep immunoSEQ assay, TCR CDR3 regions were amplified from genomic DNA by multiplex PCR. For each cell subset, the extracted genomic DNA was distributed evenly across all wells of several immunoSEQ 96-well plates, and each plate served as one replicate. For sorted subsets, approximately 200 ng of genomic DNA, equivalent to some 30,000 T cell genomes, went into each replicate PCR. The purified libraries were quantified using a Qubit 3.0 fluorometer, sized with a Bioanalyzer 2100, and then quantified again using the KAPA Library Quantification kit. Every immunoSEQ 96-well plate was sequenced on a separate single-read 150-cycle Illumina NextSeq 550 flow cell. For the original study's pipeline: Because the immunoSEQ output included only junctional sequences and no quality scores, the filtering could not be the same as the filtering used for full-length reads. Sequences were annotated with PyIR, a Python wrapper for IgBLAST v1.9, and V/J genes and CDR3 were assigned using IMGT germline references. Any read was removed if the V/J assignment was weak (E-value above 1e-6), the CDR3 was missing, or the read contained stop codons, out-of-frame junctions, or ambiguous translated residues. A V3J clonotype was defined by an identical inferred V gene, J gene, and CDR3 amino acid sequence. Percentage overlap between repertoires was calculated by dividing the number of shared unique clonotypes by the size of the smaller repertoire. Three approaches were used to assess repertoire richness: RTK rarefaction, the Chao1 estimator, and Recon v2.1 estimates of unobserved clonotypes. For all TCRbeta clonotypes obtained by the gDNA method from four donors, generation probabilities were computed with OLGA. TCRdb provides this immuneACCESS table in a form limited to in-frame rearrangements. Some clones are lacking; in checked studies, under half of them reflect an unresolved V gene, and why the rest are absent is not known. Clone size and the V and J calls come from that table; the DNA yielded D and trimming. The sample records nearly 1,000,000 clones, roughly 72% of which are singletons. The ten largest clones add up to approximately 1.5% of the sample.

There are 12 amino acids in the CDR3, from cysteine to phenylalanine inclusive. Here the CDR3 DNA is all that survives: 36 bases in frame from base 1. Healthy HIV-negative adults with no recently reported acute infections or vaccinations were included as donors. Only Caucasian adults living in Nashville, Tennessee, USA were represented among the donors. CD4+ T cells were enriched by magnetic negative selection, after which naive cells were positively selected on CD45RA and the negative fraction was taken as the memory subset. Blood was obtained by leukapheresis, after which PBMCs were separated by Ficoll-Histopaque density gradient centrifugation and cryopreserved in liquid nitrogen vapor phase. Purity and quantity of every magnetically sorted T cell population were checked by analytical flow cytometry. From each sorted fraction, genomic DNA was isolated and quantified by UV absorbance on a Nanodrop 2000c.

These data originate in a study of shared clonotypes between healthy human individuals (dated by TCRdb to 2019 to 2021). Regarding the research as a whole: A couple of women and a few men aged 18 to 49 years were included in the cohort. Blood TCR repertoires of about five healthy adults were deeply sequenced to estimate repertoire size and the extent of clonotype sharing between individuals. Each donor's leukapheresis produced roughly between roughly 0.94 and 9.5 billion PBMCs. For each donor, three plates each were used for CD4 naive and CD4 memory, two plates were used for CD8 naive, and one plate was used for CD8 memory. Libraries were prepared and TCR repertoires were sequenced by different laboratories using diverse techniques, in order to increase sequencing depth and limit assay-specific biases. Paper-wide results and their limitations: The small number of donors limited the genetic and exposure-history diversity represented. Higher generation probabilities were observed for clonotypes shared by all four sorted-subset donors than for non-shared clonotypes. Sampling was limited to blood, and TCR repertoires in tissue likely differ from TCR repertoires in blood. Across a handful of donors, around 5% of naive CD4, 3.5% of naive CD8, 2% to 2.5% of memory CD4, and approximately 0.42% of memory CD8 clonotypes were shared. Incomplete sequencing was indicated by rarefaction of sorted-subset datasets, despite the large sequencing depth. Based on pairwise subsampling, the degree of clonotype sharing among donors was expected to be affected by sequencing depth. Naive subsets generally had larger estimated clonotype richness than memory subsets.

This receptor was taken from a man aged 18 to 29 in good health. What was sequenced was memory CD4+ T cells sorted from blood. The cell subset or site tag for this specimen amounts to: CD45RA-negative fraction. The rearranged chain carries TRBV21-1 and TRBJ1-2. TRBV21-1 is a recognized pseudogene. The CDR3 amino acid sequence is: CASSKGGYGYTF. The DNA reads TGTGCCAGCAGCAAAGGAGGTTATGGCTACACCTTC.